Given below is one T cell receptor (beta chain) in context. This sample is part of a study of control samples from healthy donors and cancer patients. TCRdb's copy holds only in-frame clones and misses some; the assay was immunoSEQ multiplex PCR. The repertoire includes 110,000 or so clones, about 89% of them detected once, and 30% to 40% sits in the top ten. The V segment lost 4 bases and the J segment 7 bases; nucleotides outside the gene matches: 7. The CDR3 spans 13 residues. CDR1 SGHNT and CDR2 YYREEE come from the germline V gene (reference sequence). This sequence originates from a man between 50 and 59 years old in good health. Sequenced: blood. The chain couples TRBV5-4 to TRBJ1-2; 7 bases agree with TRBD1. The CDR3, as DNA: TGTGCCAGCAGCCAGACAGGGAGCATTGGCTACACCTTC. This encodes CASSQTGSIGYTF.